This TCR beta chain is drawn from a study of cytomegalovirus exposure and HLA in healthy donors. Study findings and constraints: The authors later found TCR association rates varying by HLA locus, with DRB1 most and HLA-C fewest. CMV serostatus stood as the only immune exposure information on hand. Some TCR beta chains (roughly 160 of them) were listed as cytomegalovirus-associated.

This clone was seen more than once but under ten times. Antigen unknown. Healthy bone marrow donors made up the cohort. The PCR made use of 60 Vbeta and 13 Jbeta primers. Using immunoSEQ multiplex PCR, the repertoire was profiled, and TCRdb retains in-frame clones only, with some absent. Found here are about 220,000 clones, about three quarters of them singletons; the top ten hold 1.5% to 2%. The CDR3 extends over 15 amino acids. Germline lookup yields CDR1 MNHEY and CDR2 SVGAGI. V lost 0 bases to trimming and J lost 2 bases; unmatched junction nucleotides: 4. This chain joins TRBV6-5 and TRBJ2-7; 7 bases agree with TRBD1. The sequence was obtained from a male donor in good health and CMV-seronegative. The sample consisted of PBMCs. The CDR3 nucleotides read TGTGCCAGCAGTTACTCGAGGGACAGTACCTACGAGCAGTACTTC. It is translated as CASSYSRDSTYEQYF.